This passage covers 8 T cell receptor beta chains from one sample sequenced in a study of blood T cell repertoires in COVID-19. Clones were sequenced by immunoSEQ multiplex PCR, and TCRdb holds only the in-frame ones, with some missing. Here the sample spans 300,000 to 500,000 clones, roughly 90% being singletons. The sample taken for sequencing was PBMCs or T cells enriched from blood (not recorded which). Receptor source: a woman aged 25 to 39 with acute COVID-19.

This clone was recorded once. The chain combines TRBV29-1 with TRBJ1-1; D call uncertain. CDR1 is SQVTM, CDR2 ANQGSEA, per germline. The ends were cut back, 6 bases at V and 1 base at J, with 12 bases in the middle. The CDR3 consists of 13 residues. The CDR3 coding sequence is TGCAGCGTCCGTAAAGCGCCGAACACTGAAGCTTTCTTT. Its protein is CSVRKAPNTEAFF. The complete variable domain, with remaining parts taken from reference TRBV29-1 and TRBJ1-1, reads SAVISQKPSRDICQRGTSLTIQCQVDSQVTMMFWYRQQPGQSLTLIATANQGSEATYESGFVIDKFPISRPNLTFSTLTVSNMSPEDSSIYLCSVRKAPNTEAFFGQGTRLTVV.

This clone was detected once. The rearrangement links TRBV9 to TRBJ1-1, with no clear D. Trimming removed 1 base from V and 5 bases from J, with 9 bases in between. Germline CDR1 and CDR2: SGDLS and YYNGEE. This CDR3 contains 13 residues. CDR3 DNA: TGTGCCAGCAGCGTATCCCCGGGAACTGAAGCTTTCTTT. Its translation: CASSVSPGTEAFF.

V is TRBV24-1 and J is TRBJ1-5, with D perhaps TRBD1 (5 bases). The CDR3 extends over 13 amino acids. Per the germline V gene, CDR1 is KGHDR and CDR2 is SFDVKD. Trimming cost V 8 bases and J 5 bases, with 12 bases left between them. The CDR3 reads CATNGADYQPQHF. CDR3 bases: TGTGCCACCAATGGGGCGGATTATCAGCCCCAGCATTTT.

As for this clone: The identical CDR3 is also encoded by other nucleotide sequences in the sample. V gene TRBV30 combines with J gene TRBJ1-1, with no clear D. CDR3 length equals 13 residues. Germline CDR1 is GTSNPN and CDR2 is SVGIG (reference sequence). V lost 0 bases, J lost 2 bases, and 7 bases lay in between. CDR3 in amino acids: CAWSVGVNTEAFF. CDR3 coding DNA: TGTGCCTGGAGTGTCGGGGTTAACACTGAAGCTTTCTTT.

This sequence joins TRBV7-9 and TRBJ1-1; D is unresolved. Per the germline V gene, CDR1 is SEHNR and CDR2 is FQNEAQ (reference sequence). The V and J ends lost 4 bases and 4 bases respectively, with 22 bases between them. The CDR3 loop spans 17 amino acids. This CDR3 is CASSSPTRVVRGTEAFF. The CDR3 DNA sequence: TGTGCCAGCAGCTCACCCACCCGCGTTGTGCGCGGCACTGAAGCTTTCTTT. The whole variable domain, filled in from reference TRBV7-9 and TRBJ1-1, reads DTGVSQNPRHKITKRGQNVTFRCDPISEHNRLYWYRQTLGQGPEFLTYFQNEAQLEKSRLLSDRFSAERPKGSFSTLEIQRTEQGDSAMYLCASSSPTRVVRGTEAFFGQGTRLTVV.

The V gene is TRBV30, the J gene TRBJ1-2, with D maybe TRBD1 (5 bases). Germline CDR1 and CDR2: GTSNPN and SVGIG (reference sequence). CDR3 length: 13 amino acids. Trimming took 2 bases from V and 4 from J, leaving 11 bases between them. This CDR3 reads CAWSTPQGYGYTF. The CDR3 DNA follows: TGTGCCTGGAGTACCCCCCAGGGCTATGGCTACACCTTC.

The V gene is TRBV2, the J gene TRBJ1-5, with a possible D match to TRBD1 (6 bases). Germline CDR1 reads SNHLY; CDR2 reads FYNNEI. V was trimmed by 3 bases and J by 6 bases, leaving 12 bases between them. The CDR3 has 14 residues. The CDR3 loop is CASSERGIVQPQHF. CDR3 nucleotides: TGTGCCAGCAGTGAGAGGGGGATCGTTCAGCCCCAGCATTTT.

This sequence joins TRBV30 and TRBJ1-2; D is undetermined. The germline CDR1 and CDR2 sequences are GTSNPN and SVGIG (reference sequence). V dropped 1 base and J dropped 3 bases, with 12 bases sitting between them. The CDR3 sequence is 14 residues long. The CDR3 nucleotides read TGTGCCTGGAGTGAGGGCCCGGGATACTATGGCTACACCTTC. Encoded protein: CAWSEGPGYYGYTF.